A selection of T cell receptor beta chains follows, all from one sample in a study of T cells in Graves' hyperthyroidism and ophthalmopathy. TCRdb called the multiplex PCR reads again in MiXCR, with one record for every CDR3 protein. The sample consists of around 800,000 distinct CDR3 sequences, about 38% of them appearing once. Source material: blood. Receptors originate from a man aged 18 to 30 with Graves' hyperthyroidism. The CDR3 runs from the conserved cysteine through the conserved F or W. Each record gives: CDR3 protein, V gene, J gene.

CDR3aa: CASSEAWEEVVNTEAFF
v_gene: TRBV6-1
j_gene: TRBJ1-1

CDR3aa: CASSLRRQGEKLFF
v_gene: TRBV7-8
j_gene: TRBJ1-4

CDR3aa: CASRPTEYYGYTF
v_gene: TRBV5-6
j_gene: TRBJ1-2

CDR3aa: CSVSEGSYGQYF
v_gene: TRBV29-1
j_gene: TRBJ2-7

CDR3aa: CASSSEDRAGYTF
v_gene: TRBV5-4
j_gene: TRBJ1-2

CDR3aa: CSVEIRSSYEQYF
v_gene: TRBV29-1
j_gene: TRBJ2-7

CDR3aa: CASSEARRTEAFF
v_gene: TRBV6-5
j_gene: TRBJ1-1

CDR3aa: CASSRDNSNQPQHF
v_gene: TRBV7-8
j_gene: TRBJ1-5

CDR3aa: CASSLRFEVNTGELFF
v_gene: TRBV5-8
j_gene: TRBJ2-2

CDR3aa: CASSEALAGGGAGELFF
v_gene: TRBV2
j_gene: TRBJ2-2

CDR3aa: CASSIRQAYGYTF
v_gene: TRBV19
j_gene: TRBJ1-2

CDR3aa: CASSFRTDSNQPQHF
v_gene: TRBV4-3
j_gene: TRBJ1-5

CDR3aa: CAISAREQGLYGYTF
v_gene: TRBV10-3
j_gene: TRBJ1-2

CDR3aa: CASSLSREGPEAFF
v_gene: TRBV11-1
j_gene: TRBJ1-1

CDR3aa: CASSHPPGRGNTEAFF
v_gene: TRBV27
j_gene: TRBJ1-1

CDR3aa: CASSTPGTGAEQYF
v_gene: TRBV5-5
j_gene: TRBJ2-7

CDR3aa: CASRRAPVQPQHF
v_gene: TRBV6-6
j_gene: TRBJ1-5

CDR3aa: CASSDLAGVEETQYF
v_gene: TRBV2
j_gene: TRBJ2-5

CDR3aa: CASSVGTDNEQFF
v_gene: TRBV2
j_gene: TRBJ2-1

CDR3aa: CASSRSGAERQYF
v_gene: TRBV11-2
j_gene: TRBJ2-7

CDR3aa: CASSVGLQGTTQESQYF
v_gene: TRBV7-9
j_gene: TRBJ2-5

CDR3aa: CASSELAAGYEQYF
v_gene: TRBV7-8
j_gene: TRBJ2-7

CDR3aa: CASSQDQGTRAFF
v_gene: TRBV4-1
j_gene: TRBJ1-1

CDR3aa: CASSRGGRLGETQYF
v_gene: TRBV6-6
j_gene: TRBJ2-5

CDR3aa: CSTNSGSNHEQYF
v_gene: TRBV20-1
j_gene: TRBJ2-7

CDR3aa: CASSLSLGANQPQHF
v_gene: TRBV7-9
j_gene: TRBJ1-5

CDR3aa: CASGLGGLDRGLDGYTF
v_gene: TRBV12-5
j_gene: TRBJ1-2

CDR3aa: CASTPTGSLETQYF
v_gene: TRBV19
j_gene: TRBJ2-5

CDR3aa: CASSTDTYEQYF
v_gene: TRBV7-9
j_gene: TRBJ2-7

CDR3aa: CASGADTEAFF
v_gene: TRBV5-6
j_gene: TRBJ1-1

CDR3aa: CATSRESGHGSSPLHF
v_gene: TRBV15
j_gene: TRBJ1-6

CDR3aa: CASSPAFIFVSYEQYF
v_gene: TRBV7-2
j_gene: TRBJ2-7

CDR3aa: CASSGVRGRDTEAFF
v_gene: TRBV10-2
j_gene: TRBJ1-1

CDR3aa: CASSRGSRDLQPQHF
v_gene: TRBV5-4
j_gene: TRBJ1-5

CDR3aa: CASRRGGDTEAFF
v_gene: TRBV6-6
j_gene: TRBJ1-1

CDR3aa: CASSLEGGNTGELFF
v_gene: TRBV9
j_gene: TRBJ2-2

CDR3aa: CASSVGQGGNSNQPQHF
v_gene: TRBV10-3
j_gene: TRBJ1-5

CDR3aa: CASSQDTANSGNTIYF
v_gene: TRBV4-2
j_gene: TRBJ1-3

CDR3aa: CASRHQRGTQETQYF
v_gene: TRBV5-1
j_gene: TRBJ2-5

CDR3aa: CASSPLYDGANTEAFF
v_gene: TRBV12-3/TRBV12-4
j_gene: TRBJ1-1

CDR3aa: CSVAPSWMEPQHF
v_gene: TRBV29-1
j_gene: TRBJ1-5

CDR3aa: CASSSGTGDWATEAFF
v_gene: TRBV7-2
j_gene: TRBJ1-1

CDR3aa: CASSSRTGGSEQYF
v_gene: TRBV7-6
j_gene: TRBJ2-7

CDR3aa: CATSRDLPGRAENTIYF
v_gene: TRBV15
j_gene: TRBJ1-3

CDR3aa: CSAKKGSAGNTIYF
v_gene: TRBV20-1
j_gene: TRBJ1-3

CDR3aa: CASSPVGHQQYF
v_gene: TRBV14
j_gene: TRBJ2-7

CDR3aa: CASSSRGYEQYF
v_gene: TRBV12-3/TRBV12-4
j_gene: TRBJ2-7

CDR3aa: CASSELGPGDQPQHF
v_gene: TRBV6-1
j_gene: TRBJ1-5

CDR3aa: CASSSRPGKEKLFF
v_gene: TRBV9
j_gene: TRBJ1-4